Listed below are T cell receptor beta chains from one sample, sequenced in a study of T cells in Graves' hyperthyroidism and ophthalmopathy. TCRdb analysed the multiplex PCR reads with MiXCR anew, one entry per CDR3 protein. The top ten clones hold roughly 7.9% of a sample with around 290,000 distinct CDR3 sequences, roughly 15% of them seen once. The sample consisted of blood. These receptors originate from a woman aged 40 to 49 with Graves' hyperthyroidism. Both conserved end residues are trimmed from each CDR3. Part of the rows lack a size; the others show once, few, many or a class for expanded clones.

cdr3_aa j_call clone_size v_call
ASSQWDRNSPPH TRBJ1-6 few TRBV3-1
ASSLVDRGSYEQY TRBJ2-7 many TRBV11-2
ASSLRVSGNTIY TRBJ1-3 many TRBV13
ASSLNRVNEQF TRBJ2-1 . TRBV7-8
ASSYDMREAGGRQF TRBJ2-1 many TRBV6-5
ASSVDRATTGELF TRBJ2-2 many TRBV2
ASPSDRGGKTQY TRBJ2-5 . TRBV18
ASRRTGGYGYT TRBJ1-2 many TRBV6-1
SANPGSAYNEQF TRBJ2-1 many TRBV20-1
ASSLSQDHTQY TRBJ2-3 many TRBV5-5
TSSFRGNQPQH TRBJ1-5 few TRBV28
SAVRAENTGELF TRBJ2-2 many TRBV20-1
AWSRSGRSDYEQY TRBJ2-7 . TRBV30
ASGLVQNRLAGGPRYLGTQY TRBJ2-5 . TRBV12-5
ASNRVTDGYT TRBJ1-2 . TRBV19
ASRRDSRPYNSPLH TRBJ1-6 many TRBV11-1
ASSYLSSGMVIPF TRBJ2-1 few TRBV6-6
ASSYAGLGGYT TRBJ1-2 . TRBV3-1
ASSLGGTSGSNEQF TRBJ2-1 many TRBV11-2
ASSWTGEAGELF TRBJ2-2 few TRBV10-2
ASSLTGLANYGYT TRBJ1-2 few TRBV4-1
SARPRVVNTEAF TRBJ1-1 few TRBV20-1
ASSQEPGFRANVLT TRBJ2-6 many TRBV2
ASSSEWQNTEAF TRBJ1-1 few TRBV2
ASSPLKLNEQF TRBJ2-1 many TRBV27
SAPLTAGGGGGPAVEQY TRBJ2-7 many TRBV20-1
SARELGQQETQY TRBJ2-5 many TRBV20-1
ATSDLGSGRGNEQF TRBJ2-1 many TRBV24-1
ASTQRPEMDYGYT TRBJ1-2 many TRBV4-2
ASSTWTASYGYT TRBJ1-2 . TRBV4-1
ASSLHSGVYEQY TRBJ2-7 many TRBV11-2
ASSLDGHSNQPQH TRBJ1-5 many TRBV28
ARPEGFGGQEESAGTSTDTQY TRBJ2-3 . TRBV19
SARDGGGRNEQF TRBJ2-1 many TRBV20-1
ASRGTSASTSYNEQF TRBJ2-1 many TRBV28
ASSPRTGRGQPQH TRBJ1-5 many TRBV5-1
ASSALGPQTQY TRBJ2-3 . TRBV9
AGTGGARGYT TRBJ1-2 many TRBV2
ASSLSDTQY TRBJ2-3 many TRBV28
ASSQDSSGNTIY TRBJ1-3 many TRBV7-6